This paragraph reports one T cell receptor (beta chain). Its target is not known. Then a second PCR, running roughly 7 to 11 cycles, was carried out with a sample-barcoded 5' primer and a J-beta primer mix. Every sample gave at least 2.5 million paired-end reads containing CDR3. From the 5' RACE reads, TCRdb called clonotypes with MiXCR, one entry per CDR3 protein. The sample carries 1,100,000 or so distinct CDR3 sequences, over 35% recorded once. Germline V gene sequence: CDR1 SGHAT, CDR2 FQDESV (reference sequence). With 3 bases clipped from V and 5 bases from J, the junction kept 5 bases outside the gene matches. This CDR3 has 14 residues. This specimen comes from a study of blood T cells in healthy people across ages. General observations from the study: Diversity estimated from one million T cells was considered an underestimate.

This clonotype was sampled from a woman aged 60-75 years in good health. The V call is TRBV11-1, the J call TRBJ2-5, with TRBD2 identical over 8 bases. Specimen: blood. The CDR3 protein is CASSLEAGEETQYF. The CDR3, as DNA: TGTGCCAGCAGCTTGGAAGCGGGAGAGGAGACCCAGTACTTC.